This T cell receptor (beta chain) emerged from a study of cytomegalovirus exposure and HLA in healthy donors. PCR employed 60 Vbeta and 13 Jbeta primers. Method: immunoSEQ multiplex PCR; TCRdb's copy keeps in-frame clones and lacks some. This table has 170,000 or so clones, 60% to 80% appearing once. As for the donors, each was a healthy bone marrow donor. The CDR3 is made up of 14 amino acids. Germline-derived CDR1 and CDR2 are SNHLY and FYNNEI. The V end lost 1 base, the J end lost 6 bases, and 10 bases lay between the germline ends. The sample holds a few counts of this clone. The chain recombines TRBV2 with TRBJ2-4; maybe TRBD1 (6 bases). The sequence came from a man between 60 and 75 years old in good health and CMV-seronegative. The sequenced sample consisted of PBMCs. CDR3 in amino acids: CASSEVRGRNIQYF. CDR3 sequence (DNA): TGTGCCAGCAGTGAAGTCAGGGGTAGAAACATTCAGTACTTC.